Here is one T cell receptor (beta chain) with its context. Its antigen is not known. V was trimmed by 4 bases and J by 6 bases, leaving 14 bases between them. CDR1 SGHNT and CDR2 YYREEE come from the germline V gene (reference sequence). CDR3 length: 13 residues. The entry originates in a study of CD8+ T cells in alopecia areata. Study-wide background: People stayed on tofacitinib for 6 to 18 months, then stopped the drug for 6 months.

Regarding treatment: oral pan-JAK inhibitor, 5-10 mg twice daily. The authors extracted RNA and reverse transcribed it into cDNA as the sequencing template. Sequenced by immunoSEQ multiplex PCR; TCRdb stores in-frame clones only, minus some. The table has 120,000 to 150,000 clones, 86% seen once. Study results and caveats: Clonality exceeded that of normal scalp in lesional scalp, most notably in alopecia totalis/universalis. During tofacitinib treatment, many expanded lesional clones remained in scalp and blood.

The sequence came from a human donor with alopecia areata. The chain combines TRBV5-4 with TRBJ2-7; D might be TRBD2 (6 bases). The material sequenced was CD8+ T cells sorted from blood, taken at week 4, from a patient treated with tofacitinib. CDR3 nucleotides: TGTGCCAGCAGCATTACTAGCTCGGGCGAGCAGTACTTC. Translating it yields CASSITSSGEQYF.